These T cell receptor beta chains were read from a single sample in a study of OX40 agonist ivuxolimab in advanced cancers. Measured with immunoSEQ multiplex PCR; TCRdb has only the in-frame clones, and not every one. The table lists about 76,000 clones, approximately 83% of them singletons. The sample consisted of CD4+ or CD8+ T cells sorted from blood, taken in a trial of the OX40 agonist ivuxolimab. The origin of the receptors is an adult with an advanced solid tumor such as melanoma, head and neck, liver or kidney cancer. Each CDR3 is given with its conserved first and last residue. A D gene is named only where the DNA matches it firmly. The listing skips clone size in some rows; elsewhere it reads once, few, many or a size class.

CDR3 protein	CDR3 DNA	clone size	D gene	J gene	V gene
CATSREAGAYNEQFF	TGTGCCACCAGCAGAGAAGCGGGAGCTTACAATGAGCAGTTCTTC	NA	TRBD2	TRBJ2-1	TRBV15
CAISVRETQYF	TGTGCCATCAGTGTCAGGGAGACCCAGTACTTC	NA	NA	TRBJ2-5	TRBV10-3
CASSIFQGNYNSPLHF	TGTGCCAGTAGTATATTCCAGGGGAACTATAATTCACCCCTCCACTTT	NA	NA	TRBJ1-6	TRBV19
CATSRGGSGSRNNEQFF	TGTGCCACCAGCAGAGGAGGTAGCGGGAGTAGAAACAATGAGCAGTTCTTC	NA	TRBD2	TRBJ2-1	TRBV15
CASSFGTAGVPYNEQFF	TGTGCCAGCAGCTTTGGAACGGCGGGAGTCCCCTACAATGAGCAGTTCTTC	NA	TRBD2	TRBJ2-1	TRBV11-2
CASSPLDRGYNEQFF	TGTGCCAGCTCCCCCCTCGACCGGGGCTACAATGAGCAGTTCTTC	once	NA	TRBJ2-1	TRBV18
CASSGGLAGAANTGELFF	TGTGCCAGCAGTGGGGGACTAGCGGGAGCCGCGAACACCGGGGAGCTGTTTTTT	NA	TRBD2	TRBJ2-2	TRBV6-1
CASSGRRENTEAFF	TGTGCCAGCAGTGGAAGGAGGGAGAACACTGAAGCTTTCTTT	NA	NA	TRBJ1-1	TRBV2
CASSQAPLGGGSYEQYF	TGCGCCAGCAGCCAAGCCCCTCTAGGCGGGGGCAGTTACGAGCAGTACTTC	NA	NA	TRBJ2-7	TRBV4-3
CASSVARGSRGEQFF	TGTGCCAGCAGCGTAGCGAGGGGGAGCAGGGGCGAGCAGTTCTTC	few	NA	TRBJ2-1	TRBV9
CASSLGPGQVYEQYF	TGCGCCAGCAGCTTGGGGCCGGGACAAGTCTACGAGCAGTACTTC	NA	NA	TRBJ2-7	TRBV5-1
CASSLQRASSYEQYF	TGTGCCAGCAGCTTACAGCGGGCGAGCTCCTACGAGCAGTACTTC	NA	NA	TRBJ2-7	TRBV7-2
CASSQGRTFSYEQYF	TGTGCCAGCTCACAGGGACGGACTTTCTCCTACGAGCAGTACTTC	NA	NA	TRBJ2-7	TRBV18
CAWSVQGVRSTEAFF	TGTGCCTGGAGTGTACAGGGAGTTCGAAGCACTGAAGCTTTCTTT	once	NA	TRBJ1-1	TRBV30
CASSLSGDTQYF	TGTGCCAGCAGTTTATCGGGGGATACGCAGTATTTT	NA	NA	TRBJ2-3	TRBV27
CASSFSDSFSTEAFF	TGCGCCAGCAGCTTCTCGGACAGCTTCTCCACTGAAGCTTTCTTT	NA	NA	TRBJ1-1	TRBV5-1
CASSLKPSGFGEQYF	TGTGCCAGCAGCTTAAAACCTTCAGGGTTTGGCGAGCAGTACTTC	NA	NA	TRBJ2-7	TRBV6-6
CSPWVVAGGRSGTDTQYF	TGCAGCCCGTGGGTAGTAGCGGGGGGCCGGTCGGGCACAGATACGCAGTATTTT	NA	TRBD2	TRBJ2-3	TRBV29-1
CASSPRLEQYF	TGTGCCAGCAGCCCTCGATTGGAGCAGTACTTC	NA	NA	TRBJ2-7	TRBV5-8
CASSLSGNYYNEQFF	TGCGCCAGCAGCCTCTCAGGGAATTACTACAATGAGCAGTTCTTC	NA	NA	TRBJ2-1	TRBV5-1
CASRDRDLNTGELFF	TGTGCCAGCAGGGATCGGGACCTTAACACCGGGGAGCTGTTTTTT	NA	NA	TRBJ2-2	TRBV2
CASSDSGLAGGDTQYF	TGTGCCAGCAGTGACTCGGGGCTAGCGGGTGGAGATACGCAGTATTTT	NA	TRBD2	TRBJ2-3	TRBV6-4
CASRAGTEAFF	TGTGCCAGCAGGGCCGGGACAGAAGCTTTCTTT	few	NA	TRBJ1-1	TRBV5-8
CASSALGPHSGGGRGGANVLTF	TGCGCCAGCAGCGCCCTTGGTCCTCATAGCGGGGGTGGTCGTGGTGGGGCCAACGTCCTGACTTTC	NA	TRBD2	TRBJ2-6	TRBV5-1
CASSLVALYEQYF	TGTGCCAGCAGCTTAGTGGCCCTCTACGAGCAGTACTTC	NA	NA	TRBJ2-7	TRBV7-9
CASNILAGVNEQFF	TGTGCCAGCAACATACTAGCGGGGGTCAATGAGCAGTTCTTC	NA	TRBD2	TRBJ2-1	TRBV7-9
CASSEVVPTFSGNTIYF	TGCGCCAGCAGTGAGGTGGTACCAACTTTCTCTGGAAACACCATATATTTT	NA	NA	TRBJ1-3	TRBV10-2
CASSLDTRGNTIYF	TGTGCCAGCAGCCTCGACACTCGAGGAAACACCATATATTTT	NA	NA	TRBJ1-3	TRBV7-6
CASSRGTEPYEQYF	TGTGCCAGCAGCCGGGGGACGGAGCCCTACGAGCAGTACTTC	NA	NA	TRBJ2-7	TRBV11-2
CASQRNTEAFF	TGTGCCAGCCAGAGGAACACTGAAGCTTTCTTT	NA	NA	TRBJ1-1	TRBV19
CASSTDGLKGGYTF	TGCGCCAGCAGCACAGACGGACTGAAAGGGGGCTACACCTTC	once	NA	TRBJ1-2	TRBV5-1
CASSYSSRGTNEQFF	TGTGCCAGCAGTTACTCGAGCAGGGGTACCAATGAGCAGTTCTTC	NA	NA	TRBJ2-1	TRBV6-6
CASSPSSSGQGAWGDTQYF	TGCGCCAGCAGCCCTTCTTCATCTGGACAGGGGGCTTGGGGAGATACGCAGTATTTT	NA	TRBD1	TRBJ2-3	TRBV4-3
CASSLAGRTYNEQFF	TGTGCCAGCAGCTTAGCAGGGCGGACCTACAATGAGCAGTTCTTC	NA	NA	TRBJ2-1	TRBV7-9
CASSFNGGAIADTQYF	TGCGCCAGCAGCTTTAACGGGGGGGCCATCGCAGATACGCAGTATTTT	once	TRBD2	TRBJ2-3	TRBV5-1
CSVEADRGLDTGELFF	TGCAGCGTTGAAGCGGACAGGGGGCTGGACACCGGGGAGCTGTTTTTT	NA	TRBD1	TRBJ2-2	TRBV29-1
CASHSPGHYNEQFF	TGCGCCAGCCACAGCCCGGGACACTACAATGAGCAGTTCTTC	NA	NA	TRBJ2-1	TRBV10-2